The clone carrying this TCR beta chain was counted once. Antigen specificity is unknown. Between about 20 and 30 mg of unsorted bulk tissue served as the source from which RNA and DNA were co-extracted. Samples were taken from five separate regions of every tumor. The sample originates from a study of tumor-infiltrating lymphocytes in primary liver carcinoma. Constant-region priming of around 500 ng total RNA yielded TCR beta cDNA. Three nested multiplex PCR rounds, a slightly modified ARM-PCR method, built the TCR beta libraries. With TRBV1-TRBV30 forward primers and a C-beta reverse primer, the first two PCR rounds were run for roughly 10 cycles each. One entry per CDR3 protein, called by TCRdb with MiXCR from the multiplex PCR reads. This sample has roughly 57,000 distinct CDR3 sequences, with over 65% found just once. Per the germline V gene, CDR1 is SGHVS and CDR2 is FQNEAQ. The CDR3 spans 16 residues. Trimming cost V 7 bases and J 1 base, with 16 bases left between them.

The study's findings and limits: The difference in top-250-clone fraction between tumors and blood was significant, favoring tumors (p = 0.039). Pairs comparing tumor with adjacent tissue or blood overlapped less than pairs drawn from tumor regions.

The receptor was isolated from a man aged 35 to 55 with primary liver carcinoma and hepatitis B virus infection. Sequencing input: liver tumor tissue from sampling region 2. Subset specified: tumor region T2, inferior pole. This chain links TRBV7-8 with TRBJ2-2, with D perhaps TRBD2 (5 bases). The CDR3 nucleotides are TGTGCCAGCAACTTTATGGGAGTCGTGAACACCGGGGAGCTGTTTTTT. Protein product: CASNFMGVVNTGELFF.